Presented here are 22 T cell receptor beta chains from one specimen sequenced in a study of T cells after yellow fever vaccination. TCRdb re-analysed the 5' RACE reads in MiXCR, keeping a single row per CDR3 protein. The table lists around 600,000 distinct CDR3 sequences, about 12% of them singletons. Sequences were derived from PBMCs, sampled on the day of the yellow fever booster vaccination. Receptor source: a man under 40 who received the YFV17D yellow fever vaccine.

This clonotype was seen ten or more times. The genes are TRBV27 and TRBJ2-1, with 7 bases that match TRBD1. Germline V gives CDR1 MNHEY, CDR2 SMNVEV (reference sequence). The trim removed 0 bases at V and 4 bases at J, leaving 3 bases unmatched. The CDR3 spans 15 residues. The CDR3 nucleotides are TGTGCCAGCAGTTTATCGGGACAGTCGTACAATGAGCAGTTCTTC. Translated: CASSLSGQSYNEQFF.

This clonotype was found a few times. This chain links TRBV28 with TRBJ2-3; 11 nucleotides match TRBD2. CDR1 MDHEN and CDR2 SYDVKM come from the germline V gene. V dropped 6 bases and J dropped 8; count of bases not matched to a gene: 7. The CDR3 is 14 residues long. The CDR3 here is CASRLTSGSGTQYF. The CDR3 DNA follows: TGTGCCAGCAGACTAACTAGCGGGAGTGGTACGCAGTATTTT.

This clonotype was seen a handful of times. This chain joins TRBV27 and TRBJ2-2; D gene uncertain. Trimming removed 3 bases from V and 1 base from J, with 15 bases in between. In germline, CDR1 is MNHEY, CDR2 SMNVEV (reference sequence). The CDR3 consists of 17 residues. CDR3: CASSFVAGRVNTGELFF. In DNA, the CDR3 is TGTGCCAGCAGTTTCGTAGCTGGCAGAGTGAACACCGGGGAGCTGTTTTTT.

This chain joins TRBV27 and TRBJ1-2, with D unclear. Germline-derived CDR1 and CDR2 are MNHEY and SMNVEV (reference sequence). CDR3 length: 14 residues. V gave up 3 bases and J gave up 4 bases, with 12 bases separating them. The CDR3 DNA follows: TGTGCCAGCAGTTTGGAGGGCAAAGGCTATGGCTACACCTTC. It specifies CASSLEGKGYGYTF.

The V and J genes are TRBV5-6 and TRBJ2-7; a weak D match, TRBD1 (6 bases). Trimming stripped 4 bases from V and 1 base from J, with 12 bases between. Per germline, CDR1 SGHDT and CDR2 YYEEEE. The CDR3 is made up of 14 amino acids. The CDR3 sequence: CASSLMTGSYEQYF. The CDR3 coding sequence is TGTGCCAGCAGCCTGATGACAGGTTCCTACGAGCAGTACTTC.

V gene TRBV6-2 or TRBV6-3 combines with J gene TRBJ2-6; D not certain. Trimming pared 3 bases from V and 3 bases from J, leaving 0 bases between. In germline, CDR1 is MNHEY, CDR2 SVGEGT. This CDR3 spans 12 amino acids. The chain's CDR3 is CASSYGANVLTF. In DNA form, the CDR3 reads TGTGCCAGCAGTTATGGGGCCAACGTCCTGACTTTC.

This chain links TRBV19 with TRBJ2-7, with a weak D call TRBD2 (6 bases). Trimming cost V 4 bases and J 0 bases, with 10 bases left between them. CDR3 length equals 14 residues. CDR1 and CDR2 from the germline V gene are LNHDA and SQIVND (reference sequence). The CDR3 region has the DNA TGTGCCAGTAGTAACCGGGAGAGCTCCTACGAGCAGTACTTC. It is translated as CASSNRESSYEQYF.

The chain is built from TRBV6-2 or TRBV6-3 and TRBJ2-1, with D unresolved. This CDR3 has 12 amino acids. The germline V gene encodes CDR1 MNHEY and CDR2 SVGEGT. The V and J ends lost 0 bases and 8 bases respectively, with 5 bases between them. CDR3 protein: CASSYSSHEQFF. CDR3 nucleotides: TGTGCCAGCAGTTACTCGAGCCATGAGCAGTTCTTC.

The rearrangement joins TRBV27 to TRBJ1-2; a weak D match, TRBD1 (6 bases). Trimming pared 0 bases from V and 4 bases from J, leaving 12 bases between. The CDR3 extends over 15 amino acids. Germline values: CDR1 MNHEY, CDR2 SMNVEV (reference sequence). CDR3: CASSLSQGLGYGYTF. CDR3 coding DNA: TGTGCCAGCAGTTTATCGCAGGGGCTGGGCTATGGCTACACCTTC.

This clonotype showed up just a few times. Compared with germline, one end of the junction differs, possibly owing to a read error. V gene TRBV28 combines with J gene TRBJ1-2; D not certain. Germline V gene sequence: CDR1 MDHEN, CDR2 SYDVKM. This CDR3 has 13 amino acids. The chain's CDR3 is CASTLIEREGYTF. CDR3 sequence (DNA): TGTGCCAGCACTTTAATCGAGAGGGAGGGCTACACCTTC.

This clonotype turned up a few times. The chain recombines TRBV20-1 with TRBJ1-1; D might be TRBD1 (5 bases). The V gene's germline CDR1 is DFQATT and CDR2 SNEGSKA (reference sequence). This CDR3 has 12 amino acids. Trimming shortened V by 5 bases and J by 4 bases, and 11 bases separated the two germline ends. CDR3 protein: CSADPGGTEAFF. The CDR3 DNA reads TGCAGTGCTGACCCCGGGGGCACTGAAGCTTTCTTT.

The genes are TRBV12-3 or TRBV12-4 and TRBJ2-7; maybe TRBD1 (5 bases). The germline V and J ends were trimmed by 9 bases and 3 bases, with 15 bases remaining between them. CDR3 length equals 13 residues. The CDR3 is CASPSGQGYEQYF. In DNA, the CDR3 is TGTGCCAGTCCTTCTGGGCAGGGCTACGAGCAGTACTTC.

This clonotype was counted between two and nine times. The gene calls are TRBV6-5 and TRBJ2-5; the D is unclear. Germline V CDR1 and CDR2: MNHEY, SVGAGI. The CDR3 has 14 residues. V gave up 1 base and J gave up 2 bases, with 8 bases separating them. The CDR3 loop reads CASSYFEIQETQYF. The CDR3, as DNA: TGTGCCAGCAGTTACTTCGAGATACAAGAGACCCAGTACTTC.

This clonotype showed up many times. The gene calls are TRBV29-1 and TRBJ2-7, with D maybe TRBD2 (6 bases). Trimming took 6 bases from V and 7 from J, leaving 19 bases between them. There are 13 residues in the CDR3. Germline lookup yields CDR1 SQVTM and CDR2 ANQGSEA. The CDR3 sequence: CSVGRDWAGEQYF. The CDR3 DNA sequence: TGCAGCGTCGGTAGGGATTGGGCGGGAGAGCAGTACTTC.

The chain couples TRBV7-2 to TRBJ2-3, with a weak D call TRBD2 (5 bases). Trimming left V 0 bases short and J 2 bases short, with 9 bases between. The length of the CDR3 is 15 residues. Germline assignment: CDR1 SGHTA and CDR2 FQGNSA. CDR3 in DNA: TGTGCCAGCAGCTTAGCGGGAGCTCCCACAGATACGCAGTATTTT. Translated, it gives CASSLAGAPTDTQYF.

The CDR3 is CATSSDRGRYNEQFF. The CDR3, as DNA: TGTGCCACCAGCTCGGACAGGGGGCGTTACAATGAGCAGTTCTTC. The V call is TRBV15, the J call TRBJ2-1; 11 bases align to TRBD1. This CDR3 region has 15 residues. The V and J ends lost 5 bases and 4 bases, in that order; junction bases with no gene match: 4. Germline V gene data show CDR1 as LNHNV and CDR2 as YYDKDF (reference sequence).

This clonotype occurred a few times. The genes are TRBV28 and TRBJ1-4; D remains unclear. The germline V gene has CDR1 MDHEN and CDR2 SYDVKM. The CDR3 has 13 residues. Trimming stripped 3 bases from V and 4 bases from J, with 6 bases between. CDR3 protein: CASSFSGNEKLFF. CDR3 bases: TGTGCCAGCAGTTTCTCGGGTAATGAAAAACTGTTTTTT.

The genes are TRBV7-9 and TRBJ2-7, with unresolved D. V lost 8 bases, J lost 3 bases, and 8 bases lay in between. The CDR3 loop spans 11 amino acids. Germline CDR1 reads SEHNR; CDR2 reads FQNEAQ (reference sequence). The CDR3 region is CASGDGYEQYF. The CDR3 DNA is TGTGCCAGCGGAGACGGCTACGAGCAGTACTTC.

This clonotype was picked up a small number of times. This CDR3 reads CASSLVPETEQFF. CDR3 sequence (DNA): TGTGCCAGCAGCTTAGTTCCGGAAACTGAGCAGTTCTTC. J is TRBJ2-1 and V is TRBV7-8; D ambiguous. CDR1 and CDR2 (germline): SGHVS, FQNEAQ. This CDR3 comprises 13 residues. Between the trimmed V and J ends, which lost 1 base and 9 bases, there was a span of 10 bases.

J is TRBJ2-7 and V is TRBV12-5; D could derive from TRBD1 or TRBD2 (5 bases each). CDR3 length equals 13 residues. Looked up from germline, CDR1 is LGHNT and CDR2 is FRNRAP. The V end lost 4 bases, the J end lost 0 bases, and 7 bases lay between the germline ends. CDR3 nucleotide sequence: TGTGCTAGTGGTTGGGGGACCTCCTACGAGCAGTACTTC. Translating it yields CASGWGTSYEQYF.

This chain joins TRBV20-1 and TRBJ2-3, with TRBD2 matching over 8 bases. The trim removed 5 bases at V and 2 bases at J, leaving 6 bases unmatched. CDR1 DFQATT and CDR2 SNEGSKA come from the germline V gene (reference sequence). CDR3 length equals 14 residues. CDR3 sequence: CSAYIAGLTDTQYF. CDR3 coding DNA: TGCAGTGCTTACATAGCGGGACTCACAGATACGCAGTATTTT.

This clonotype occurred many times. The chain has TRBV6-2 or TRBV6-3 and TRBJ2-1; D unclear. The ends were cut back, 8 bases at V and 6 bases at J, with 14 bases in the middle. This CDR3 is built from 13 residues. The germline V gene has CDR1 MNHEY and CDR2 SVGEGT. The DNA for the CDR3 is TGTGCCAGCGCCTCCCTCAAGGCCAATGAGCAGTTCTTC. Translation gives CASASLKANEQFF.